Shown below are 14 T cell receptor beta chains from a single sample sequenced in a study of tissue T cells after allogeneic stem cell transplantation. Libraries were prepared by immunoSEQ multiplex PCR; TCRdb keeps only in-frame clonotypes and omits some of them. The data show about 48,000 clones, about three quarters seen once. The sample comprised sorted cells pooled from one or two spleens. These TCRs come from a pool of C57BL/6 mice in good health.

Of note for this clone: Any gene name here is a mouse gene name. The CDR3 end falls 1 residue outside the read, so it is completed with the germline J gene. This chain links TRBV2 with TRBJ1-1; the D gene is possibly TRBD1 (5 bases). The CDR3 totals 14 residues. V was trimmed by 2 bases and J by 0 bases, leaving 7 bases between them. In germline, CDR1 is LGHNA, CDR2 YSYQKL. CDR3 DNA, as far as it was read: TGTGCCAGCAGCCAACAGGGTTCAAACACAGAAGTCTTC. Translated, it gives CASSQQGSNTEVF. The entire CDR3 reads CASSQQGSNTEVFF.

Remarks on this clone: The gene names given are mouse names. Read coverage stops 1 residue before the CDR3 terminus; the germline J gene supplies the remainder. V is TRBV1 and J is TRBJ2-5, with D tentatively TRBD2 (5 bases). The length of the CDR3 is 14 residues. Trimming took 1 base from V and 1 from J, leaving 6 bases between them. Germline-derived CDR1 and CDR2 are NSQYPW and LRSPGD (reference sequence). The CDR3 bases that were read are TGCACCTGCAGTGCAGTGGGGTACCAAGACACCCAGTAC. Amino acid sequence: CTCSAVGYQDTQY. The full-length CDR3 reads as CTCSAVGYQDTQYF.

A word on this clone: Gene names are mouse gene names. The CDR3: CASSIGTNTGQLYF. CDR3 DNA (partial): TGTGCCAGCAGTATAGGTACAAACACCGGGCAGCTCTAC. V usage is TRBV19 and J usage is TRBJ2-2; D not resolved. With the read ending 1 residue before the CDR3 end, the germline J gene is used to fill in that end. Germline V gives CDR1 FNHDT, CDR2 SITEND (reference sequence). CDR3 size: 14 residues. The V and J ends lost 0 bases and 0 bases respectively, with 3 bases between them.

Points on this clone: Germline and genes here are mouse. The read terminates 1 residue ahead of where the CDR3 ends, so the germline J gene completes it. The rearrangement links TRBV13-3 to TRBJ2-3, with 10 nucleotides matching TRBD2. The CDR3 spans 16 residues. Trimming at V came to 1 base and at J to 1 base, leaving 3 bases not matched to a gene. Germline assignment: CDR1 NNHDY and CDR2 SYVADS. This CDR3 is CASSDLWGGGAETLYF. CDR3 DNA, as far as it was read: TGTGCCAGCAGTGATCTCTGGGGGGGCGGTGCAGAAACGCTGTAT.

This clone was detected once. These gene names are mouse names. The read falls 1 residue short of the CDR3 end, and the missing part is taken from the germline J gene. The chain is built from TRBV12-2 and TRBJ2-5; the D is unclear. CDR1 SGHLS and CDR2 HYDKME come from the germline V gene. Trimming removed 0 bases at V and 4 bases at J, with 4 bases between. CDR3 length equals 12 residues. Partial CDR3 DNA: TGTGCCAGCTCTCTCCGGGAAGACACCCAGTAC. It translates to CASSLREDTQY. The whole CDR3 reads CASSLREDTQYF. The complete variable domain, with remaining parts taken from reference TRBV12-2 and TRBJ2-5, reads NSGVVQSPRYIIKGKGERSILKCIPISGHLSVAWYQQTQGQELKFFIQHYDKMERDKGNLPSRFSVQQFDDYHSEMNMSALELEDSAVYFCASSLREDTQYFGPGTRLLVL.

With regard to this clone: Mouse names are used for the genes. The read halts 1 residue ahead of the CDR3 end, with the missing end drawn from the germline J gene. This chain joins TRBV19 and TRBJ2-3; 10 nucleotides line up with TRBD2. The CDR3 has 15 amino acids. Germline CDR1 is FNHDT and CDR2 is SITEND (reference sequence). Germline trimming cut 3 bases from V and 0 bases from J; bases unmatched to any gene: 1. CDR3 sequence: CASSRDWGSAETLYF. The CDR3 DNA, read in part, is TGTGCCAGCAGTAGGGACTGGGGTAGTGCAGAAACGCTGTAT. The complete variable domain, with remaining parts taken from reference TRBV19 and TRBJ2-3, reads GGIITQTPKFLIGQEGQKLTLKCQQNFNHDTMYWYRQDSGKGLRLIYYSITENDLQKGDLSEGYDASREKKSSFSLTVTSAQKNEMAVFLCASSRDWGSAETLYFGSGTRLTVL.

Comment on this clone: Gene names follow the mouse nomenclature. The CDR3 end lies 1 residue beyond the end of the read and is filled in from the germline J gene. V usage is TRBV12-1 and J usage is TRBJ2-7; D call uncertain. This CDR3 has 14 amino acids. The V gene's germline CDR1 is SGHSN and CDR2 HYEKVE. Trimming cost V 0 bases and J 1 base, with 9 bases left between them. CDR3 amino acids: CASSLEQSSYEQYF. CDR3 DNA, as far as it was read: TGTGCCAGCTCTCTCGAACAGAGTTCCTATGAACAGTAC.

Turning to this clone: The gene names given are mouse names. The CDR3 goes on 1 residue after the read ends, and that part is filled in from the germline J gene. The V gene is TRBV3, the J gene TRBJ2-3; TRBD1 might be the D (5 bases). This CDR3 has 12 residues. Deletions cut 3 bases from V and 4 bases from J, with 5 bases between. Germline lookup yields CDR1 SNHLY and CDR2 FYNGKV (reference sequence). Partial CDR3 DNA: TGTGCCAGCAGCTTGGACACAGAAACGCTGTAT. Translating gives CASSLDTETLY. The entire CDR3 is CASSLDTETLYF.

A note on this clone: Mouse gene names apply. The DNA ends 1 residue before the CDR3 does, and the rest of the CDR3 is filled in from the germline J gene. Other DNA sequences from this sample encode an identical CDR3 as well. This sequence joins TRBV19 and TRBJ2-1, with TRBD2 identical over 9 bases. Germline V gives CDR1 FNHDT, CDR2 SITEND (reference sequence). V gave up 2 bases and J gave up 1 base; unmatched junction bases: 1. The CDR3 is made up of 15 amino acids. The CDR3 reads CASSITGGNYAEQFF. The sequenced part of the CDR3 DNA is TGTGCCAGCAGTATTACTGGGGGGAACTATGCTGAGCAGTTC.

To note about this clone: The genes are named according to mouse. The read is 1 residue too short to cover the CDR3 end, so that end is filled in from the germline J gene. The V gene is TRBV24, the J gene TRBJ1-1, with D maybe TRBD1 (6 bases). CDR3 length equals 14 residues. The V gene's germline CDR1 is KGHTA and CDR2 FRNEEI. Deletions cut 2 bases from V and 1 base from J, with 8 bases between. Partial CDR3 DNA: TGTGCCAGCAGTCTGATACAGGGGAACACAGAAGTCTTC. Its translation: CASSLIQGNTEVF. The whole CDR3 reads CASSLIQGNTEVFF.

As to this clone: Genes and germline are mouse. The CDR3: CASSWSAETLYF. Incomplete CDR3 DNA: TGTGCCAGCAGCTGGAGTGCAGAAACGCTGTAT. The chain joins TRBV3 to TRBJ2-3; the D is unclear. The read ends 1 residue before the CDR3 terminus; that terminus is restored from the germline J gene. Germline V gene sequence: CDR1 SNHLY, CDR2 FYNGKV (reference sequence). With 4 bases removed from V and 0 bases from J, the gap between germline ends came to 2 bases. The CDR3 is 12 residues long.

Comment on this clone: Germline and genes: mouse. Here the CDR3 reads CASSQDWGGSETLYF. The covered CDR3 bases are TGTGCCAGCAGCCAAGACTGGGGGGGCTCAGAAACGCTGTAT. This chain uses TRBV2 with TRBJ2-3; 10 bases line up with TRBD2. The CDR3 is cut off 1 residue early in the read; its end comes from the germline J gene. This CDR3 spans 15 amino acids. Germline CDR1 reads LGHNA; CDR2 reads YSYQKL. J lost 4 bases, V lost 0 bases, and 1 base had no gene match.

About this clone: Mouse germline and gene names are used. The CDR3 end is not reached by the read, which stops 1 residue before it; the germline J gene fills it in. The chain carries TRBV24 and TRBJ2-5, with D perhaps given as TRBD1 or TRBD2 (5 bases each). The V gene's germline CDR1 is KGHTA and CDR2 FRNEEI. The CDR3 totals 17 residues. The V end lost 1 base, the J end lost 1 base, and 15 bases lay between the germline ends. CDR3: CASSLSGGARDQDTQYF. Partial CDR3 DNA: TGTGCCAGCAGTCTGTCTGGAGGGGCGCGGGACCAAGACACCCAGTAC.

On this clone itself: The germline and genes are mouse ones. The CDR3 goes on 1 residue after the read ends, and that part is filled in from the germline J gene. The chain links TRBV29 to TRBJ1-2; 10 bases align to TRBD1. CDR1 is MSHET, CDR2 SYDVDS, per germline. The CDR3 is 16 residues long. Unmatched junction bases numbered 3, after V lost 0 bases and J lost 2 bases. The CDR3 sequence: CASSLSPGQGNSDYTF. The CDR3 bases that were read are TGTGCTAGCAGTTTATCGCCGGGACAGGGGAACTCCGACTACACC.